This T cell receptor (beta chain) was sequenced for a study of T cell repertoires in cytomegalovirus infection. The wider study: Through public TCR beta signatures, both CMV infection and matching HLA type were indicated.

TCRdb redid the calling of the reads with MiXCR, one entry per CDR3 protein. Here the sample spans about 920,000 distinct CDR3 sequences, approximately 33% being singletons. As to this clonotype: Its cognate antigen is unknown.

Findings and caveats of the study: Clonotypes of TCR beta that were HLA-C-restricted and CMV-specific dominated the ex vivo response.

V was cut by 0 bases and J by 7 bases, with 8 bases left in between. Germline V CDR1 and CDR2: SGHRS, YFSETQ. The CDR3 contains 14 residues. The rearrangement joins TRBV5-1 to TRBJ1-6; no clear D. This TCR came from a human donor in good health (CMV status not recorded). Some clones in this sample may be carry-over from other donors' samples. Sequences were derived from cultured CD8+ T cells from PBMCs, sampled from culture after CMV antigen stimulation. For the CDR3, the DNA is TGCGCCAGCAGCTTGGAGGGCGGCAATTCACCCCTCCACTTT. Its translation: CASSLEGGNSPLHF. Combining the CDR3 with reference TRBV5-1 and TRBJ1-6 gives the whole variable domain KAGVTQTPRYLIKTRGQQVTLSCSPISGHRSVSWYQQTPGQGLQFLFEYFSETQRNKGNFPGRFSGRQFSNSRSEMNVSTLELGDSALYLCASSLEGGNSPLHFGNGTRLTVT.